A single sample is the source of the 21 T cell receptor beta chains below, sequenced in a study of blood T cell repertoires in COVID-19. Sequencing was performed with immunoSEQ multiplex PCR; in TCRdb, only in-frame clones are kept and a portion is missing. The data hold approximately 100,000 clones, with approximately 86% observed a single time. The specimen sequenced was PBMCs or T cells enriched from blood (not recorded which). The receptors here all came from a woman between 45 and 60 years old who had recovered from COVID-19.

The chain links TRBV28 to TRBJ1-1; 7 positions agree with TRBD1. The CDR3 contains 17 residues. Per the germline V gene, CDR1 is MDHEN and CDR2 is SYDVKM. The ends lost 3 bases at V and 2 bases at J; junction bases unmatched: 12. The CDR3 bases are TGTGCCAGCAGTTTCGGAGGGGGCAAAAGATCAAACACTGAAGCTTTCTTT. Encoded protein: CASSFGGGKRSNTEAFF.

The J gene is TRBJ1-1, the V gene TRBV24-1; a possible D gene is TRBD1 (5 bases). Trimming shortened V by 7 bases and J by 1 base, and 15 bases separated the two germline ends. Germline CDR1 KGHDR, CDR2 SFDVKD. CDR3 length: 15 residues. In nucleotides, the CDR3 is TGTGCCACCAGCTCGAAGGACAAGGCGAACACTGAAGCTTTCTTT. The encoded protein is CATSSKDKANTEAFF.

The genes are TRBV6-5 and TRBJ2-3, with 8 bases fitting TRBD1. Unmatched junction bases numbered 8, after V lost 6 bases and J lost 3 bases. CDR1 is MNHEY and CDR2 is SVGAGI in the germline V gene. The CDR3 is 15 residues long. The CDR3 sequence: CASRRSGGKTDTQYF. The CDR3 DNA reads TGTGCCAGCAGACGCTCAGGGGGCAAAACAGATACGCAGTATTTT.

The chain carries TRBV12-5 and TRBJ2-6; 7 bases are shared with TRBD1. CDR3 size: 19 residues. Looked up from germline, CDR1 is LGHNT and CDR2 is FRNRAP. Germline trimming cut 0 bases from V and 1 base from J; bases unmatched to any gene: 9. CDR3 in DNA: TGTGCTAGTGGTTTGGTACTCGGACAGGAGTATTCTGGGGCCAACGTCCTGACTTTC. Translation: CASGLVLGQEYSGANVLTF.

The chain joins TRBV5-1 to TRBJ2-7, with 9 bases fitting TRBD1. Germline V CDR1 and CDR2: SGHRS, YFSETQ. This CDR3 contains 14 residues. The J segment lost 7 bases and the V segment lost 6 bases, leaving 11 bases of the junction unmatched. CDR3 amino acids: CASTAGTGPSEQYF. Written as DNA, the CDR3 is TGCGCCAGCACCGCCGGGACAGGGCCTTCTGAGCAGTACTTC.

The gene calls are TRBV19 and TRBJ1-1; weak D call: TRBD1 (5 bases). Trimming removed 4 bases at V and 7 bases at J, with 22 bases between. Germline V CDR1 and CDR2: LNHDA, SQIVND (reference sequence). This CDR3 comprises 16 residues. The CDR3 sequence is CASSNRDRGGVGEAFF. In DNA form, the CDR3 reads TGTGCCAGTAGTAACCGGGACCGCGGCGGGGTAGGTGAAGCTTTCTTT.

This clone has a handful of counts. The chain uses TRBV11-2 and TRBJ2-3; D is perhaps TRBD2 (5 bases). V dropped 5 bases and J dropped 7 bases, with 13 bases sitting between them. The CDR3 is made up of 13 amino acids. Germline V gene sequence: CDR1 SGHAT, CDR2 FQNNGV. The CDR3 bases are TGTGCCAGCAGCCGAGGACTTGCTAATACGCAGTATTTT. Translating it yields CASSRGLANTQYF.

V usage is TRBV2 and J usage is TRBJ2-5; 10 bases agree with TRBD1. Germline V lookup: CDR1 SNHLY, CDR2 FYNNEI. Trimming at V came to 5 bases and at J to 5 bases, leaving 8 bases not matched to a gene. CDR3 size: 15 residues. CDR3: CASSSRDRGGETQYF. CDR3 DNA sequence: TGTGCCAGCAGTTCCCGGGACAGGGGTGGGGAGACCCAGTACTTC. The complete variable domain, with remaining parts taken from reference TRBV2 and TRBJ2-5, reads EPEVTQTPSHQVTQMGQEVILRCVPISNHLYFYWYRQILGQKVEFLVSFYNNEISEKSEIFDDQFSVERPDGSNFTLKIRSTKLEDSAMYFCASSSRDRGGETQYFGPGTRLLVL.

This clone was found once. The V gene is TRBV30, the J gene TRBJ1-3, with a weak D call TRBD1 (6 bases). CDR3 length: 14 residues. Trimming took off 0 bases at V and 4 bases at J, with 10 bases between the two ends. Germline CDR1 is GTSNPN and CDR2 is SVGIG (reference sequence). This chain's CDR3 is CAWSVRGSGNTIYF. In DNA form, the CDR3 reads TGTGCCTGGAGTGTAAGGGGGTCCGGAAACACCATATATTTT.

The V call is TRBV3-1 (or the pseudogene TRBV3-2), the J call TRBJ1-4; 8 nucleotides align to TRBD1. The CDR3 runs to 14 residues. CDR1 and CDR2 (germline): LGHDT, YNNKEL (reference sequence). The trim removed 4 bases at V and 9 bases at J, leaving 7 bases unmatched. The CDR3 sequence is CASSPDRDWKKLFF. CDR3 sequence (DNA): TGTGCCAGCAGCCCGGACAGGGATTGGAAAAAACTGTTTTTT.

The chain couples TRBV5-6 to TRBJ1-1, with TRBD1 identical over 7 bases. V shed 4 bases and J 8 bases; nucleotides not matched to a gene: 8. The CDR3 contains 13 residues. Germline V lookup: CDR1 SGHDT, CDR2 YYEEEE. The CDR3 DNA reads as TGTGCCAGCAGCGTGGGACAGATTAGCGAAGCTTTCTTT. Translation: CASSVGQISEAFF.

This clone has a single count. This chain joins TRBV3-1 (or the pseudogene TRBV3-2) and TRBJ2-7; possibly TRBD2 for D (6 bases). The germline V gene encodes CDR1 LGHDT and CDR2 YNNKEL (reference sequence). The V gene lost 5 bases and the J gene lost 2 bases, with 16 bases spanning the gap. The CDR3 consists of 15 residues. The CDR3 loop reads CASSDNSGGAYEQYF. DNA of the CDR3: TGTGCCAGCAGCGACAATAGCGGCGGGGCCTACGAGCAGTACTTC.

The J gene is TRBJ1-2, the V gene TRBV28, with TRBD1 matching over 7 bases. This CDR3 is 16 amino acids long. The V and J ends lost 5 bases and 2 bases, in that order; junction bases with no gene match: 11. Germline V gene sequence: CDR1 MDHEN, CDR2 SYDVKM. CDR3 in DNA: TGTGCCAGCAGTCCCCAGGACAGGACCTTCAACTATGGCTACACCTTC. The encoded protein is CASSPQDRTFNYGYTF.

This chain links TRBV7-9 with TRBJ1-4; TRBD1 might be the D (5 bases). V was trimmed by 9 bases and J by 8 bases, leaving 19 bases between them. This CDR3 contains 14 residues. In germline, CDR1 is SEHNR, CDR2 FQNEAQ (reference sequence). The CDR3 here is CASSRAGMGEKLFF. CDR3 nucleotide sequence: TGTGCCAGTTCCAGGGCAGGGATGGGGGAAAAACTGTTTTTT.

The rearrangement uses TRBV15 and TRBJ1-1; D remains ambiguous. With 5 bases removed from V and 0 bases from J, the gap between germline ends came to 7 bases. CDR1 and CDR2 from the germline V gene are LNHNV and YYDKDF (reference sequence). The CDR3 is 13 residues long. The DNA of the CDR3 is TGTGCCACCAGCCTATTGATGAACACTGAAGCTTTCTTT. Protein sequence: CATSLLMNTEAFF.

This clone is a singleton in its sample. The J gene is TRBJ2-5, the V gene TRBV28, with D possibly being TRBD2 (6 bases). Trimming shortened V by 3 bases and J by 2 bases, and 13 bases separated the two germline ends. The CDR3 spans 15 residues. The germline V gene has CDR1 MDHEN and CDR2 SYDVKM. CDR3 region: CASSFLGTRQETQYF. CDR3 nucleotides: TGTGCCAGCAGTTTTCTCGGGACTCGACAAGAGACCCAGTACTTC.

The chain recombines TRBV5-1 with TRBJ2-5, with 8 positions matching TRBD2. In germline, CDR1 is SGHRS, CDR2 YFSETQ. V lost 2 bases, J lost 2 bases, and 5 bases stayed unmatched. The CDR3 consists of 15 residues. CDR3 loop: CASSLPGLVQETQYF. The CDR3 bases are TGCGCCAGCAGCTTACCGGGACTAGTGCAAGAGACCCAGTACTTC.

V and J are TRBV5-1 and TRBJ1-1; D is perhaps TRBD1 (5 bases). Germline loops: CDR1 SGHRS, CDR2 YFSETQ. The V end was cut by 2 bases, the J end by 5 bases, with 16 bases between. There are 15 residues in the CDR3. CDR3 sequence (DNA): TGCGCCAGCAGCTTAGGCGGGGTACGGGGGACTGAAGCTTTCTTT. Amino acid sequence: CASSLGGVRGTEAFF.

This clone was counted a single time. The chain carries TRBV28 and TRBJ1-2; the D is unclear. In germline, CDR1 is MDHEN, CDR2 SYDVKM. The V end lost 6 bases, the J end lost 3 bases, and 11 bases lay between the germline ends. The CDR3 loop spans 13 amino acids. DNA for the CDR3: TGTGCCAGCAGCTCCCGGAGGGACTATGGCTACACCTTC. Translating gives CASSSRRDYGYTF.

This chain connects TRBV28 to TRBJ2-1; D might be TRBD1 (5 bases). CDR1 and CDR2 from the germline V gene are MDHEN and SYDVKM. Trimming removed 7 bases from V and 7 bases from J, with 14 bases in between. This CDR3 region has 13 residues. In nucleotides, the CDR3 is TGTGCCAGCATAGGGGTAAATCGGAATGAGCAGTTCTTC. Its protein product is CASIGVNRNEQFF.

The chain combines TRBV30 with TRBJ1-4; 8 bases fit TRBD1. This CDR3 comprises 15 residues. Trimming cost V 3 bases and J 3 bases; bases outside gene matches: 6. Looked up from germline, CDR1 is GTSNPN and CDR2 is SVGIG (reference sequence). CDR3 residues: CAWRWTGWANEKLFF. In nucleotides, the CDR3 is TGTGCCTGGAGATGGACAGGGTGGGCTAATGAAAAACTGTTTTTT.